This T cell receptor beta chain was recorded in a study of human T cells and chemical hapten exposure. TCRdb analysed the RACE reads with MiXCR anew, one entry per CDR3 protein. This sample carries over 85,000 distinct CDR3 sequences, 7.5% to 10% of them seen once, and the ten largest clones take 2% to 2.5%. Germline CDR1 is DFQATT and CDR2 is SNEGSKA (reference sequence). CDR3 length equals 17 residues. V lost 4 bases, J lost 4 bases, and 23 bases lay in between. Documented time point: patch test 2, 6 weeks after DPC sensitization. Treatment here: therapeutic diphenylcyclopropenone sensitization with weekly scalp DPC.

The chain uses TRBV20-1 and TRBJ1-5, with D tentatively TRBD1 (6 bases). This sequence originates from a woman aged 40 to 50 with alopecia areata. Some clones in this sample may be carry-over from other donors' samples. Sequenced material: whole blood, taken in connection with sensitization to the hapten diphenylcyclopropenone (DPC). CDR3 loop: CSAIGAGEKSWNQPQHF. The CDR3 nucleotides read TGCAGTGCTATCGGGGCAGGGGAAAAGTCCTGGAATCAGCCCCAGCATTTT.